The 12 T cell receptor beta chains reported below all come from one sample, sequenced in a study of CD4 T cell repertoires in COVID-19. Antigen-reactive proliferating T cell lines came from CFSE-labeled cells given autologous monocytes and SARS-CoV-2 spike or nucleoprotein. No antigens are known for them. TCRdb's table, derived via immunoSEQ multiplex PCR, lists solely in-frame clones and lacks some. The repertoire has approximately 670 clones, 23% of them found once; the top ten carry about 17%. The sequencing used central memory CD4+ T cells, cultured in vitro, collected after recovery from COVID-19. These receptors originate from a human donor who had COVID-19.

This clone ranks as large. CDR3 in DNA: TGTGCCAGCAGTGAAACGGTAGACAGGGGGTACGGCTACACCTTC. Protein sequence: CASSETVDRGYGYTF. The rearrangement joins TRBV6-1 to TRBJ1-2, with 9 nucleotides matching TRBD1. V dropped 2 bases and J dropped 8; count of bases not matched to a gene: 9. CDR3 length: 15 amino acids. CDR1 is MNHNS and CDR2 is SASEGT in the germline V gene.

In its sample, this clone is large. This chain joins TRBV19 and TRBJ2-5, with 8 positions matching TRBD1. Germline V gives CDR1 LNHDA, CDR2 SQIVND (reference sequence). After removal of 6 bases from V and 2 bases from J, the junction contained 8 bases not matched to a gene. This CDR3 region has 15 residues. Here the CDR3 DNA reads TGTGCCAGTAGAGTGACAGGGGTGAGTCAAGAGACCCAGTACTTC. It is translated as CASRVTGVSQETQYF.

By share, this clone counts as medium-sized. The chain employs TRBV19 and TRBJ1-4, with a tentative D call TRBD1 (6 bases). V lost 5 bases and J lost 8, with 12 bases in between. The germline gives CDR1 LNHDA, CDR2 SQIVND (reference sequence). The CDR3 extends over 13 amino acids. As DNA, the CDR3 is TGTGCCAGTAGTTCCCAGGGGAACGAAAAACTGTTTTTT. Protein sequence: CASSSQGNEKLFF.

By frequency in the sample, this clone is large (0.1 to 1%). This chain connects TRBV19 to TRBJ1-5, with 7 nucleotides matching TRBD1. J lost 2 bases, V lost 6 bases, and 4 bases had no gene match. Germline CDR1 LNHDA, CDR2 SQIVND (reference sequence). There are 14 residues in the CDR3. DNA for the CDR3: TGTGCCAGTAGCGCAGGGGGTGGCAATCAGCCCCAGCATTTT. Protein sequence: CASSAGGGNQPQHF. The full variable domain, rest sourced from reference TRBV19 and TRBJ1-5, is DGGITQSPKYLFRKEGQNVTLSCEQNLNHDAMYWYRQDPGQGLRLIYYSQIVNDFQKGDIAEGYSVSREKKESFPLTVTSAQKNPTAFYLCASSAGGGNQPQHFGDGTRLSIL.

The V and J genes are TRBV7-2 and TRBJ2-4; 15 nucleotides line up with TRBD2. V lost 5 bases to trimming and J lost 0 bases; unmatched junction nucleotides: 8. The CDR3 is 19 amino acids. Germline V gives CDR1 SGHTA, CDR2 FQGNSA. The CDR3 DNA reads as TGTGCCAGCAGCCCAGGACTAGCGGGGGGGCTCCTAGCCAAAAACATTCAGTACTTC. This translates into CASSPGLAGGLLAKNIQYF.

This clone was observed a few times. In DNA, the CDR3 is TGTGCCAGCAGTCGACTGGAATGGGAGCAGTTCTTC. Its protein product is CASSRLEWEQFF. The V gene is TRBV3-1 (or the pseudogene TRBV3-2), the J gene TRBJ2-1; D unresolved. CDR3 length: 12 amino acids. The V end was cut by 6 bases, the J end by 10 bases, with 13 bases between. CDR1 and CDR2 (germline): LGHDT, YNNKEL (reference sequence).

This clone is labeled as hyperexpanded. The V call is TRBV19, the J call TRBJ1-5; 10 bases are shared with TRBD1. The CDR3 covers 14 residues. Losses at the gene ends were 5 bases for V and 2 bases for J; bases not matched to a gene: 0. Germline values: CDR1 LNHDA, CDR2 SQIVND (reference sequence). CDR3 nucleotides: TGTGCCAGTAGTGGGACAGGGGGCAATCAGCCCCAGCATTTT. It encodes CASSGTGGNQPQHF. The variable domain in full, with the rest retrieved from reference TRBV19 and TRBJ1-5, is DGGITQSPKYLFRKEGQNVTLSCEQNLNHDAMYWYRQDPGQGLRLIYYSQIVNDFQKGDIAEGYSVSREKKESFPLTVTSAQKNPTAFYLCASSGTGGNQPQHFGDGTRLSIL.

This chain joins TRBV9 and TRBJ2-1, with 7 bases lining up with TRBD2. The trim removed 2 bases at V and 2 bases at J, leaving 4 bases unmatched. The CDR3 runs to 15 residues. From germline, CDR1 is SGDLS and CDR2 YYNGEE. The CDR3 DNA sequence: TGTGCCAGCAGCGTCGGCGGGAGCACCTACAATGAGCAGTTCTTC. Amino acids: CASSVGGSTYNEQFF.

The CDR3 region has the DNA TGTGCCAGCAGTCGTGGACAGGGATCCACCGGGGAGCTGTTTTTT. Translating gives CASSRGQGSTGELFF. V is TRBV6-5 and J is TRBJ2-2, with TRBD1 identical over 8 bases. The ends lost 5 bases at V and 4 bases at J; junction bases unmatched: 6. Germline CDR1 is MNHEY and CDR2 is SVGAGI. This CDR3 is built from 15 residues.

The CDR3 nucleotides are TGTGCCAGCACCCGACTAGCGGAGGTCTACGAGCAGTACGTC. This codes for CASTRLAEVYEQYV. The rearrangement joins TRBV28 to TRBJ2-7, with 9 bases fitting TRBD2. The CDR3 runs 14 residues. Trimming at V came to 7 bases and at J to 3 bases, leaving 7 bases not matched to a gene. Germline CDR1 is MDHEN and CDR2 is SYDVKM.

CDR3 protein: CASSLLGLYSGNTIYF. CDR3 in DNA: TGTGCCAGCAGCTTATTGGGACTCTACTCTGGAAACACCATATATTTT. The V and J genes are TRBV7-4 and TRBJ1-3; TRBD1 is a possible D gene (5 bases). The V and J ends lost 2 bases and 0 bases respectively, with 11 bases between them. Per the germline V gene, CDR1 is SGHVT and CDR2 is SQSDAQ. The CDR3 extends over 16 amino acids. The complete variable domain, with remaining parts taken from reference TRBV7-4 and TRBJ1-3, reads GAGVSQSPRYKVAKRGRDVALRCDSISGHVTLYWYRQTLGQGSEVLTYSQSDAQRDKSGRPSGRFSAERPERSVSTLKIQRTEQGDSAVYLCASSLLGLYSGNTIYFGEGSWLTVV.

This clone appeared a few times. V usage is TRBV6-2 or TRBV6-3 and J usage is TRBJ2-1; 10 nucleotides agree with TRBD2. CDR1 and CDR2 (germline): MNHEY, SVGEGT. This CDR3 comprises 17 residues. J lost 4 bases, V lost 0 bases, and 6 bases had no gene match. The chain's CDR3 is CASSYSPTSGLYNEQFF. CDR3 DNA sequence: TGTGCCAGCAGTTACTCCCCGACTAGCGGGCTTTACAATGAGCAGTTCTTC.